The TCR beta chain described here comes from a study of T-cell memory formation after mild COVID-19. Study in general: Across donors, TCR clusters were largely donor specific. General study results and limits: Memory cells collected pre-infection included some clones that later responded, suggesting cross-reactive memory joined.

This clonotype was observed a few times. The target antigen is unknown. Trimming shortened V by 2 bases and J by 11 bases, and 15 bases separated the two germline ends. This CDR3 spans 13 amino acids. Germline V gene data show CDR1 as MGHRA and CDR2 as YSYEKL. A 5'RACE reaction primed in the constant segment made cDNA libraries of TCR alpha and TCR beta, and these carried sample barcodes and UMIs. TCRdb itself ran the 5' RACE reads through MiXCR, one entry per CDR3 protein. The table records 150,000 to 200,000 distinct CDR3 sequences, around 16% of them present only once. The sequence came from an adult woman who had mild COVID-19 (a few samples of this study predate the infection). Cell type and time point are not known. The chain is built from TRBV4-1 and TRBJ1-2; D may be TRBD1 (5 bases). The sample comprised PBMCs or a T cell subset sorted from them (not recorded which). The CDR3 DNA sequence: TGCGCCAGCAGCCAATTCCGGGGGGTGACATACACCTTC. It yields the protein CASSQFRGVTYTF.